At least ten counts were recorded for the clone carrying this T cell receptor (beta chain). The antigen is not known. Germline V gene lookup returns CDR1 DFQATT and CDR2 SNEGSKA (reference sequence). This CDR3 is built from 15 residues. Trimming took 1 base from V and 5 from J; bases not matched to a gene: 8. For ophthalmopathy patients, the Clinical Activity Score was at least 3 and the NOSPECS grade at least 4; duration was under 3 months. This entry is derived from a study of T cells in Graves' hyperthyroidism and ophthalmopathy. Amplified TCR beta CDR3 regions came from RNA transcripts. Primed by the HTBI set, a first-round RT-PCR was run on the TCR CDR3. TCRdb itself ran the multiplex PCR reads through MiXCR, one entry per CDR3 protein. Of about half a million distinct CDR3 sequences detected, more than 15% appear once; the ten largest clones hold 29%. Study results and caveats: The blood repertoire included most of the expanded thyroid clonotypes above 0.001.

The receptor was derived from a woman in her 30s with Graves' ophthalmopathy. The source material was blood. This rearrangement joins TRBV20-1 to TRBJ2-7, with 10 bases fitting TRBD1. DNA for the CDR3: TGCAGTGCTAGAGGTACGGGACAGGGGAGCCACGAGCAGTACTTC. Protein product: CSARGTGQGSHEQYF.